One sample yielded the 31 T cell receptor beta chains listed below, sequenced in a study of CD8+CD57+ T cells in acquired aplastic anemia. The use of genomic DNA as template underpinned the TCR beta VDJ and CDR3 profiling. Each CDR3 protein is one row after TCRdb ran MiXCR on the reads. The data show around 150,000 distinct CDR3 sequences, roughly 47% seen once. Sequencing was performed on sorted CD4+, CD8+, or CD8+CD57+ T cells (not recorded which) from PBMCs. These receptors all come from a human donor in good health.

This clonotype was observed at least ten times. CDR3 sequence reads: CSTRRNTEAFF. The DNA of the CDR3 is TGCAGTACGCGAAGGAACACTGAAGCTTTCTTT. This sequence joins TRBV20-1 and TRBJ1-1; D gene uncertain. The CDR3 runs 11 residues. V lost 8 bases and J 1 base, leaving 8 bases between the germline ends. Germline-derived CDR1 and CDR2 are DFQATT and SNEGSKA (reference sequence).

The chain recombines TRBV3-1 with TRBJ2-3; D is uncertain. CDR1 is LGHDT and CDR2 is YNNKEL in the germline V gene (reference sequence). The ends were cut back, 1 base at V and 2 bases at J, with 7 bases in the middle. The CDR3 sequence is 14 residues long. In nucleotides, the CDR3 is TGTGCCAGCAGCCAAGGACCCCCCACAGATACGCAGTATTTT. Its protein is CASSQGPPTDTQYF.

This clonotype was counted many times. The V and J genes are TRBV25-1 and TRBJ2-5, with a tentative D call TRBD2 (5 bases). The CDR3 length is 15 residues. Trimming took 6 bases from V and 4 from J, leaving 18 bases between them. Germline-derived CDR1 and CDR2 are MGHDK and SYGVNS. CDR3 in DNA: TGTGCCAGCAGGCCCGGGCAGTTTGAGGGAGAGACCCAGTACTTC. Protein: CASRPGQFEGETQYF.

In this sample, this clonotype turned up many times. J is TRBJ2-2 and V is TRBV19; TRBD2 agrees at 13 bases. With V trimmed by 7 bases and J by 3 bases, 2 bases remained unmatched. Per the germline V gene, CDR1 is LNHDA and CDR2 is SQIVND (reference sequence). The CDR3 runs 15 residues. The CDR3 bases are TGTGCCAGTATTGGGACTAGCGGGGACACCGGGGAGCTGTTTTTT. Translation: CASIGTSGDTGELFF.

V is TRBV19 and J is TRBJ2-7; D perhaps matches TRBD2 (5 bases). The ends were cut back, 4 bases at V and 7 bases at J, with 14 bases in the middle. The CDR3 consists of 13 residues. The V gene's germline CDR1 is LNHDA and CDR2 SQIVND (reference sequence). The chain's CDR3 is CASSTGGWREQYF. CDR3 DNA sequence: TGTGCCAGTAGTACCGGTGGATGGAGGGAGCAGTACTTC.

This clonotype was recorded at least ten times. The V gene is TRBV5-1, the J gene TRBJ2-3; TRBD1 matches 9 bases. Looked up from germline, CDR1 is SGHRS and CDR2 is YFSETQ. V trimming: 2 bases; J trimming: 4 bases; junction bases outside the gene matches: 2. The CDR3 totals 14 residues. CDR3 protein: CASSLTGGADTQYF. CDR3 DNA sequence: TGCGCCAGCAGCTTAACAGGGGGCGCAGATACGCAGTATTTT.

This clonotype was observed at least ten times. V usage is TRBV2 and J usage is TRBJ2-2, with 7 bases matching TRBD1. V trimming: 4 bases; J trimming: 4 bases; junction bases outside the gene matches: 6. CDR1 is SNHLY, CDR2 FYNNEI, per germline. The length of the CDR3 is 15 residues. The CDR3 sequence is CASSVNRGGTGELFF. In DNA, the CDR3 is TGTGCCAGCAGTGTTAACAGGGGCGGCACCGGGGAGCTGTTTTTT.

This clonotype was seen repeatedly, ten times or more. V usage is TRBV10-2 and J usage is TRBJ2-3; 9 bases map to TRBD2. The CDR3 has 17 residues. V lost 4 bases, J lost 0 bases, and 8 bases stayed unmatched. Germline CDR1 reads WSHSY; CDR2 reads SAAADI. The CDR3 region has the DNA TGCGCCAGCAGTGCCTCAATTACTAGCGGGAGCACAGATACGCAGTATTTT. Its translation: CASSASITSGSTDTQYF.

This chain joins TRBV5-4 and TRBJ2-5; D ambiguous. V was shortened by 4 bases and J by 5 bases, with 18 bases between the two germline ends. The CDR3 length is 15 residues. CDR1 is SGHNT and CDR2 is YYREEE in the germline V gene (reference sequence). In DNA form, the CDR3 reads TGTGCCAGCAGCCGTGACGTCCCCCGCACGGAGACCCAGTACTTC. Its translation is CASSRDVPRTETQYF.

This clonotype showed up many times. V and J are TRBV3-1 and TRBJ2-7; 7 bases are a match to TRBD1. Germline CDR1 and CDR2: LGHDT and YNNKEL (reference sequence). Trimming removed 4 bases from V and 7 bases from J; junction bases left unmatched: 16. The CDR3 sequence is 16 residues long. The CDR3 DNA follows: TGTGCCAGCAGCCTATCCAGCTTGGACAGGTCTGGTGAGCAGTACTTC. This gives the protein CASSLSSLDRSGEQYF.

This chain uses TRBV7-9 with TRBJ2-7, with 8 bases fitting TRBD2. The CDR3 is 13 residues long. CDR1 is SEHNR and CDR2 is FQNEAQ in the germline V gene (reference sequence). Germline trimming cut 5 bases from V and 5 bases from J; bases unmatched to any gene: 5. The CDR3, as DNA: TGTGCCAGCAGCAACGGACTAGCCCACGAGCAGTACTTC. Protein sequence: CASSNGLAHEQYF.

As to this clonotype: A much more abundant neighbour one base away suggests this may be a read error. The CDR3 nucleotides read TGTGCCAGCAGCGATACTAGCTACCCTATCTATGAGCAGTACTTC. It codes for CASSDTSYPIYEQYF. The chain carries TRBV9 and TRBJ2-7; possible D gene TRBD2, 6 bases. V was trimmed by 3 bases and J by 7 bases, leaving 20 bases between them. This CDR3 comprises 15 residues. The germline CDR1 and CDR2 sequences are SGDLS and YYNGEE.

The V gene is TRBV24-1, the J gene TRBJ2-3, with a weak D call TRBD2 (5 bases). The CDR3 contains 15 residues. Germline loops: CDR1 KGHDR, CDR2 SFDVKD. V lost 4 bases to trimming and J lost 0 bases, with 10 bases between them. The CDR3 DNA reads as TGTGCCACCAGTGACCGACGGGAAAGCACAGATACGCAGTATTTT. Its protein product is CATSDRRESTDTQYF.

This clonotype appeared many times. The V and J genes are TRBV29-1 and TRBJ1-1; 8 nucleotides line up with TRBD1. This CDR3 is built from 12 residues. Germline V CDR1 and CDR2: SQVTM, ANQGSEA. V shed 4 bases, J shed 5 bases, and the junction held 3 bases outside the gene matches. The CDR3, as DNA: TGCAGCGTTGGGACAGGGAGGACTGAAGCTTTCTTT. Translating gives CSVGTGRTEAFF.

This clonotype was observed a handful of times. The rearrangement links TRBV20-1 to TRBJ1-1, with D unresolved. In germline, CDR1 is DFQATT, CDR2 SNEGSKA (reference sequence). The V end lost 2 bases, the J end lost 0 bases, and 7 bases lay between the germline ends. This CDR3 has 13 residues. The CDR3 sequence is CSARMGMNTEAFF. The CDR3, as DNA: TGCAGTGCTAGAATGGGAATGAACACTGAAGCTTTCTTT.

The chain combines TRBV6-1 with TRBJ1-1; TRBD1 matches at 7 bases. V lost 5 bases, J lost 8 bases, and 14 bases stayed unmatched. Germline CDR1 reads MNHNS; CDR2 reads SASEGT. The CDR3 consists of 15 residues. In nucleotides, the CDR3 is TGTGCCAGCAGTAGCGGACAGGCGGGGAATAGGGAAGCTTTCTTT. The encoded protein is CASSSGQAGNREAFF.

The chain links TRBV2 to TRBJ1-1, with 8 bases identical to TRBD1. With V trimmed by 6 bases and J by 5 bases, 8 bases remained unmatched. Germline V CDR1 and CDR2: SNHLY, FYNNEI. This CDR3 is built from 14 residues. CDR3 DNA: TGTGCCAGCAGCTCCAGGACAGGGTTGACTGAAGCTTTCTTT. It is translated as CASSSRTGLTEAFF. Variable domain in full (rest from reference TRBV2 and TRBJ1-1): EPEVTQTPSHQVTQMGQEVILRCVPISNHLYFYWYRQILGQKVEFLVSFYNNEISEKSEIFDDQFSVERPDGSNFTLKIRSTKLEDSAMYFCASSSRTGLTEAFFGQGTRLTVV.

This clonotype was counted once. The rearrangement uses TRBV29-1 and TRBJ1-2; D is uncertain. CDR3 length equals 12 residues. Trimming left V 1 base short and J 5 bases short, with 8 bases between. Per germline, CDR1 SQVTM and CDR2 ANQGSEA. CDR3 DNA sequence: TGCAGCGTTGAAGGCCCGGGATATGGCTACACCTTC. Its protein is CSVEGPGYGYTF.

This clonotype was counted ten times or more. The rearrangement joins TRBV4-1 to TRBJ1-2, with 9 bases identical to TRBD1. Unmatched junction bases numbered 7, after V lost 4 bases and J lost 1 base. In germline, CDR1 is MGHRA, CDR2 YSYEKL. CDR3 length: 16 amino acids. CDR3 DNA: TGCGCCAGCAGCCGGGTTGCGGGACAGGGTAACTATGGCTACACCTTC. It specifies CASSRVAGQGNYGYTF.

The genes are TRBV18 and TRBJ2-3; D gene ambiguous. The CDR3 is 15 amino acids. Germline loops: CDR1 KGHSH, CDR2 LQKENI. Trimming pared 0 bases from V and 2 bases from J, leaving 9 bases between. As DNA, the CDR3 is TGTGCCAGCTCACCACCAGTGGGCTCCACAGATACGCAGTATTTT. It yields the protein CASSPPVGSTDTQYF.

The CDR3 DNA is TGTGCCAGCAGCCACGCGCAGGGACAGGGGGCGTACAATGAGCAGTTCTTC. Translating gives CASSHAQGQGAYNEQFF. The chain carries TRBV4-2 and TRBJ2-1, with 12 bases matching TRBD1. CDR1 LGHNA and CDR2 YNFKEQ come from the germline V gene. J gave up 4 bases and V 3 bases, and 7 bases lay outside the gene matches. This CDR3 is built from 17 residues.

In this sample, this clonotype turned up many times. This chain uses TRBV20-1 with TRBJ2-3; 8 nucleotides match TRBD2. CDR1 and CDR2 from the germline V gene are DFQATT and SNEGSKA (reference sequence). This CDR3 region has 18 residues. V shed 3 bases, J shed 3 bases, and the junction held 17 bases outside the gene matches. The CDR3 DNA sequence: TGCAGTGCTAGTCCCAGAAGAACTAGCGGTTGGGGTACAGATACGCAGTATTTT. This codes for CSASPRRTSGWGTDTQYF.

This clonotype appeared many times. Here the CDR3 reads CASSKTSGTGSYEQYF. For the CDR3, the DNA is TGCGCCAGCAGCAAAACTTCCGGGACAGGATCCTACGAGCAGTACTTC. This chain uses TRBV5-1 with TRBJ2-7, with TRBD1 matching 8 bases. CDR1 is SGHRS and CDR2 is YFSETQ in the germline V gene. CDR3 length: 16 residues. The V and J ends lost 4 bases and 1 base, in that order; junction bases with no gene match: 10.

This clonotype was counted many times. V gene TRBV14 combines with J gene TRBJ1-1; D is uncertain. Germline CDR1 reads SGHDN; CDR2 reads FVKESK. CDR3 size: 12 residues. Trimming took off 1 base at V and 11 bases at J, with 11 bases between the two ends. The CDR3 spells CASSQVWRAAFF. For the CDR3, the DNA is TGTGCCAGCAGCCAAGTGTGGAGGGCGGCTTTCTTT.

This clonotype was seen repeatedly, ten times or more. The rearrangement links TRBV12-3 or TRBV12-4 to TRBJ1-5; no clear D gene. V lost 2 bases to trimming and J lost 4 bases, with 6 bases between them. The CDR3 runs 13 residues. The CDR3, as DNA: TGTGCCAGCAGTTTATCGGGGAATCAGCCCCAGCATTTT. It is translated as CASSLSGNQPQHF.

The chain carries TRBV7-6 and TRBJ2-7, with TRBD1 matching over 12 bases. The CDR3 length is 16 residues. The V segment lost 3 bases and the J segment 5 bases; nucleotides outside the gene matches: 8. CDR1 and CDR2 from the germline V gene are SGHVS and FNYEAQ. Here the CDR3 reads CASSFSGTGGVDEQYF. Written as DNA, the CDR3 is TGTGCCAGCAGCTTCTCAGGGACAGGGGGCGTGGACGAGCAGTACTTC.

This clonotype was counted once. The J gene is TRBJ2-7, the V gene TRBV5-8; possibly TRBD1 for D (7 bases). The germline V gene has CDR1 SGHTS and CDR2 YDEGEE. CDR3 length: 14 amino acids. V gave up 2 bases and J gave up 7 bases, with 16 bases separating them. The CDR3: CASSLNEGAGEQYF. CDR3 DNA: TGTGCCAGCAGCTTAAATGAGGGGGCGGGGGAGCAGTACTTC.

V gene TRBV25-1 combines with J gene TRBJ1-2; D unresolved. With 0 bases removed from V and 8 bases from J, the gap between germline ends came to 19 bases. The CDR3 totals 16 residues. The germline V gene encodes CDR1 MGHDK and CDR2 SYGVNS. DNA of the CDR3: TGTGCCAGCAGTGAATACTATGGTCTCAGTTCGGAGGGCTACACCTTC. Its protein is CASSEYYGLSSEGYTF.

The CDR3, as DNA: TGTGCCAGCAGCGTATGGGGGACAGGGGACGAGCAGTACTTC. Its translation: CASSVWGTGDEQYF. This chain links TRBV9 with TRBJ2-7; TRBD1 agrees at 10 bases. Germline lookup yields CDR1 SGDLS and CDR2 YYNGEE. V lost 1 base to trimming and J lost 5 bases; unmatched junction nucleotides: 3. CDR3 length: 14 residues.

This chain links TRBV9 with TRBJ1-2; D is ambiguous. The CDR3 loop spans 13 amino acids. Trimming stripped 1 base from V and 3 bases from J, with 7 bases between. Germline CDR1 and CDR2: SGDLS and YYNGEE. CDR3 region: CASSVRVDYGYTF. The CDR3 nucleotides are TGTGCCAGCAGCGTACGGGTTGACTATGGCTACACCTTC.

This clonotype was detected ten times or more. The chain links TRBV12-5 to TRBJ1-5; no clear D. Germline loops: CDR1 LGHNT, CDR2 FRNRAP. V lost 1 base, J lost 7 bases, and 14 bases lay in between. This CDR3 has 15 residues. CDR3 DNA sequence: TGTGCTAGTGGTTTGGCCCCCAGGCTGGGGCAGCCCCAGCATTTT. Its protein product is CASGLAPRLGQPQHF.